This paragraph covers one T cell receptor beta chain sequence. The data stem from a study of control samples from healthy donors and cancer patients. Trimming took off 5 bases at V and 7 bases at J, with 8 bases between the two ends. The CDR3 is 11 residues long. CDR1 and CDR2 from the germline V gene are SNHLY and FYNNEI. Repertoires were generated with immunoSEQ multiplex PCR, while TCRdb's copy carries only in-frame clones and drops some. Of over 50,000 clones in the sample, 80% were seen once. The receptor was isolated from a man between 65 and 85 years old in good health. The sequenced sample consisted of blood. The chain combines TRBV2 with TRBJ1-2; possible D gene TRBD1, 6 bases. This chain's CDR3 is CASSTGLGYTF. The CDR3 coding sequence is TGTGCCAGCAGTACAGGGCTTGGCTACACCTTC.